A selection of T cell receptor beta chains follows, all from one sample in a study of OX40 agonist ivuxolimab in advanced cancers. Generated by immunoSEQ multiplex PCR, the TCRdb table keeps only in-frame clones and is missing some. The top ten clones hold approximately 1.1% of a sample with tens of thousands of clones, around 87% of them seen once. Source: CD4+ or CD8+ T cells sorted from blood, taken in a trial of the OX40 agonist ivuxolimab. These receptor sequences come from an adult with an advanced solid tumor such as melanoma, head and neck, liver or kidney cancer. The CDR3 runs from the conserved cysteine through the conserved F or W. A D gene is named only where the DNA matches it firmly. Some rows mark clone size as missing; the rest say once, few, many or name a class of expanded clone.

abundance	d_gene	j_gene	v_gene	CDR3nt	CDR3aa
few	NA	TRBJ1-2	TRBV7-8	TGTGCCAGCAGCTTGGGGACTGCGTATGGCTACACCTTC	CASSLGTAYGYTF
NA	NA	TRBJ1-6	TRBV30	TGTGCCTGGAGTCCGGACCTTACGCGTAATTCACCCCTCCACTTT	CAWSPDLTRNSPLHF
NA	NA	TRBJ2-7	TRBV2	TGTGCCAGCAGTGCGAGTTCCTACGAGCAGTACTTC	CASSASSYEQYF
NA	TRBD2	TRBJ2-7	TRBV18	TGTGCCAGCTCTCCCCGGGGAGCGGGGGGTGACTCCTACGAGCAGTACTTC	CASSPRGAGGDSYEQYF
few	NA	TRBJ1-2	TRBV4-1	TGCGCCAGCAGCCAAGAATTGGGGTACTATGGCTACACCTTC	CASSQELGYYGYTF
NA	TRBD1	TRBJ1-5	TRBV19	TGTGCCAGTAGTATTCAGGGGGTAGGCAATCAGCCCCAGCATTTT	CASSIQGVGNQPQHF
NA	NA	TRBJ2-1	TRBV5-1	TGCGCCAGCAGCTTGGTTGTGGCCGGAGCTGAGCAGTTCTTC	CASSLVVAGAEQFF
few	NA	TRBJ1-5	TRBV5-1	TGCGCCAGCAGCTTGACCACTGGTCAGCCCCAGCATTTT	CASSLTTGQPQHF
NA	TRBD1	TRBJ2-6	TRBV12-5	TGTGCTAGTGGTTTTGATACGTTCATGGACAGGGGTACTCCTGGGGCCAACGTCCTGACTTTC	CASGFDTFMDRGTPGANVLTF
NA	NA	TRBJ2-3	TRBV9	TGTGCCAGCAGCCCCCGGGCCTATACCTCTACAGATACGCAGTATTTT	CASSPRAYTSTDTQYF
NA	TRBD1	TRBJ2-7	TRBV7-8	TGTGCCAGCAGCTTTCGGACAGGGGGTCACCCACCCCGCGGAGAGCAGTACTTC	CASSFRTGGHPPRGEQYF
NA	TRBD1	TRBJ1-5	TRBV2	TGTGCCAGCCTCCTCAACAGGGGAAATCAGCCCCAGCATTTT	CASLLNRGNQPQHF
once	NA	TRBJ2-1	TRBV7-8	TGTGCCAGCAGCTCCCGGGGCGGGGAAGTTTCCTACAATGAGCAGTTCTTC	CASSSRGGEVSYNEQFF
NA	TRBD1	TRBJ2-7	TRBV28	TGTGCCAGCAGTTCCGCCGGGACAGGCTCTTACGAGCAGTACTTC	CASSSAGTGSYEQYF
NA	TRBD2	TRBJ2-3	TRBV6-1	TGTGCCAGCAGTGGGACTAGCGGGGGGAACACAGATACGCAGTATTTT	CASSGTSGGNTDTQYF
NA	NA	TRBJ1-2	TRBV7-9	TGTGCCTCCCGGGCCGGGGGTGGCTACACCTTC	CASRAGGGYTF
NA	NA	TRBJ1-5	TRBV7-6	TGTGCCAGCAGCTTATCTGGCAATCAGCCCCAGCATTTT	CASSLSGNQPQHF
NA	TRBD1	TRBJ1-2	TRBV2	TGTGCCAGCAGAACCGGGACAGGTTTCGGCTACACCTTC	CASRTGTGFGYTF
NA	NA	TRBJ1-5	TRBV5-6	TGTGCCAGCAGCCCAGGGTGGGGGGCGGATCAGCCCCAGCATTTT	CASSPGWGADQPQHF
NA	NA	TRBJ2-3	TRBV18	TGTGCCAGCTCACCCAAGGATACGCAGTATTTT	CASSPKDTQYF
NA	NA	TRBJ2-3	TRBV6-5	TGTGCCAGCAGACGGACACGCGATAGCACAGATACGCAGTATTTT	CASRRTRDSTDTQYF
NA	NA	TRBJ1-4	TRBV29-1	TGCAGCGTTGCCGGGGAAGGGAGAACTAATGAAAAACTGTTTTTT	CSVAGEGRTNEKLFF
NA	TRBD1	TRBJ2-1	TRBV5-1	TGCGCCAGCAGCGCCAGGACAGGGGACTTCCACAATGAGCAGTTCTTC	CASSARTGDFHNEQFF
NA	NA	TRBJ2-1	TRBV19	TGTGCCAGTAGCACAGGGATAAGGGTTTACAATGAGCAGTTCTTC	CASSTGIRVYNEQFF